This T cell receptor (beta chain) was profiled in a study of T-cell reconstitution after alpha-beta-depleted transplantation in children. V was shortened by 6 bases and J by 2 bases, with 11 bases between the two germline ends. The CDR3 totals 12 residues. Germline V gives CDR1 DFQATT, CDR2 SNEGSKA (reference sequence). The authors prepared the TCRbeta library with unique molecular identifiers. TCRdb re-called the PCR reads through MiXCR, storing one row per CDR3 protein. Of almost 500,000 distinct CDR3 sequences listed, under 15% are singletons. The table lists this clonotype with many counts. This sequence was found in a human donor who donated a stem cell graft to a child with combined immunodeficiency. This specimen consisted of PBMCs from the stem cell graft donor, obtained from the stem cell graft. The chain employs TRBV20-1 and TRBJ2-7; D remains ambiguous. The CDR3 spells CSAQKPPYEQYF. In DNA form, the CDR3 reads TGCAGTGCCCAGAAACCTCCCTACGAGCAGTACTTC.